The clone carrying this T cell receptor (beta chain) was counted a few times. Primed by a sample-barcoded 5' primer and a J-beta primer mix, a second PCR proceeded for roughly 6 to 12 cycles. Every cDNA was tagged by a template-switch adaptor with 12 random nucleotides. In TCRdb, the 5' RACE reads were re-called with MiXCR into one record per CDR3 protein. The sample yields approximately 1,700,000 distinct CDR3 sequences, roughly 43% seen once. The source of the sample is a study of blood T cells in healthy people across ages. Background on the study: Capturing about one barcoded beta molecule per two T cells was achieved by template switching.

Germline CDR1 MNHEY, CDR2 SVGEGT. CDR3 size: 13 residues. Trimming left V 2 bases short and J 3 bases short, with 7 bases between. Ranging in age from about 6 to 100, the donors were healthy Caucasian individuals from Russia. Drawing of peripheral blood yielded about 9.8 milliliters from each donor. Material for sequencing was blood. The receptor's source is a human donor in good health. The chain employs TRBV6-2 or TRBV6-3 and TRBJ1-2, with D uncertain. CDR3 DNA sequence: TGTGCCAGCAGTTACGGCACGTACTATGGCTACACCTTC. Amino acid sequence: CASSYGTYYGYTF.